This T cell receptor (beta chain) was observed in a study of OX40 agonist ivuxolimab in advanced cancers. The method was immunoSEQ multiplex PCR; TCRdb's version includes in-frame clones alone and lacks a portion of them. In the table there are 53,000 or so clones, 75% to 85% of which are singletons. CDR3 length: 13 residues. Germline CDR1 reads MNHEY; CDR2 reads SMNVEV (reference sequence). V lost 8 bases and J lost 5; bases outside the gene matches: 5. Sample: CD4+ or CD8+ T cells sorted from blood, taken in a trial of the OX40 agonist ivuxolimab. This receptor was taken from an adult with an advanced solid tumor such as melanoma, head and neck, liver or kidney cancer. The rearrangement joins TRBV27 to TRBJ2-3; TRBD1 matches 9 bases. CDR3 nucleotides: TGTGCCAGCCGGGACAGGGTGGTAGATACGCAGTATTTT. Its translation: CASRDRVVDTQYF.